The 29 T cell receptor beta chains presented below share a single source sample, sequenced in a study of CD8+ T cells in alopecia areata. Extracted from the samples, RNA was reverse transcribed into cDNA to serve as the sequencing template. Clones were sequenced by immunoSEQ multiplex PCR, and TCRdb holds only the in-frame ones, with some missing. The sample includes about 300,000 clones, none of them occurring once. Pooled cutaneous lymph node cells were sorted using CD4, CD8alpha, NKG2D, NKG2ACE and other markers. Sequencing was done on a sample of CD4+ T cells sorted from a lymph node. The receptors stem from a C3H/HeJ mouse with alopecia areata. The strain bears MHC haplotype H2-k.

Remarks on this clone: Mouse gene names and germline throughout. The read ends 4 residues before the CDR3 terminus; that terminus is restored from the germline J gene. Other DNA sequences in this specimen translate into the identical CDR3. The rearrangement uses TRBV19 and TRBJ1-2; 7 bases map to TRBD1. The CDR3 totals 13 residues. Germline loops: CDR1 FNHDT, CDR2 SITEND (reference sequence). The V segment lost 5 bases and the J segment 2 bases; nucleotides outside the gene matches: 3. The part of the CDR3 DNA that was read is TGTGCCAGCAGCCCGGGACAGAACTCC. It specifies CASSPGQNS. The whole CDR3 is CASSPGQNSDYTF.

Comments on this clone: The genes are named according to mouse. The read stops 4 residues short of the end of the CDR3; the missing end is completed from the germline J gene. The same CDR3 can be traced to other DNA sequences in this sample. The chain combines TRBV13-2 with TRBJ2-4; 7 bases are shared with TRBD2. The CDR3 is made up of 13 amino acids. Germline V gene sequence: CDR1 NNHNN, CDR2 SYGAGS (reference sequence). Unmatched junction bases numbered 0, after V lost 2 bases and J lost 3 bases. The sequenced part of the CDR3 DNA is TGTGCCAGCGGTGACTGGGGGCAAAAC. As protein: CASGDWGQN. The entire CDR3 protein is CASGDWGQNTLYF.

In this sample, this clone turned up a few times. The genes are named according to mouse. The read stops 4 residues short of the end of the CDR3; the missing end is completed from the germline J gene. Other DNA sequences in this specimen translate into the identical CDR3. The V gene is TRBV13-1, the J gene TRBJ2-4; a weak D match, TRBD1 (6 bases). Germline CDR1 NSHNY, CDR2 SYGAGN. V shed 1 base and J shed 1 base, with 10 bases lying between them. This CDR3 has 15 residues. CDR3 loop: CASSDNRAGQNTLYF. The CDR3 DNA, read in part, is TGTGCCAGCAGTGATAACAGGGCTGGTCAAAAC.

To note about this clone: Genes and germline come from the mouse. The CDR3 end lies 4 residues beyond the end of the read and is filled in from the germline J gene. Other DNA sequences in the sample encode the same CDR3. The chain combines TRBV13-1 with TRBJ2-3; D possibly corresponds to TRBD1 (6 bases). The CDR3 is 17 amino acids. Germline V gene data show CDR1 as NSHNY and CDR2 as SYGAGN. The V end lost 0 bases, the J end lost 0 bases, and 14 bases lay between the germline ends. The covered CDR3 bases are TGTGCCAGCAGTGATGCACCAGGGCAGGGGAGTGCAGAA. It yields the protein CASSDAPGQGSAE. The whole CDR3 protein is CASSDAPGQGSAETLYF.

This clone showed up just a few times. Genes and germline are mouse. The missing CDR3 end, 4 residues past where the read stops, is filled in from the germline J gene. The genes are TRBV1 and TRBJ2-2, with 10 bases lining up with TRBD1. Unmatched junction bases numbered 3, after V lost 0 bases and J lost 2 bases. The CDR3 consists of 17 residues. CDR1 is NSQYPW and CDR2 is LRSPGD in the germline V gene (reference sequence). The CDR3 loop reads CTCSADLGQGNTGQLYF. The sequenced CDR3 bases are TGCACCTGCAGTGCAGATCTGGGACAGGGGAACACCGGG.

About this clone: These gene names are mouse names. The sequenced fragment ends 4 residues before the CDR3 boundary, so the rest is inferred from the germline J gene. This rearrangement joins TRBV13-1 to TRBJ1-2, with 7 bases identical to TRBD1. Germline V gene sequence: CDR1 NSHNY, CDR2 SYGAGN. The CDR3 sequence is 12 residues long. The chain's CDR3 is CASSGQGFDYTF. The CDR3 bases that were read are TGTGCCAGCAGTGGACAGGGATTC.

This clone showed up just a few times. Gene names denote mouse genes. The read halts 4 residues ahead of the CDR3 end, with the missing end drawn from the germline J gene. The sample has other DNA sequences that encode this CDR3 too. The chain uses TRBV13-1 and TRBJ2-3; TRBD2 matches 8 bases. After removal of 0 bases from V and 0 bases from J, the junction contained 3 bases not matched to a gene. Germline values: CDR1 NSHNY, CDR2 SYGAGN. CDR3 length equals 16 residues. The CDR3 bases that were read are TGTGCCAGCAGTGATGCACCTGGGGGGAGTGCAGAA. Encoded protein: CASSDAPGGSAE. In full, the CDR3 reads CASSDAPGGSAETLYF.

Concerning this clone itself: Genes and germline come from the mouse. The CDR3 end falls 4 residues outside the read, so it is completed with the germline J gene. Within the sample, other DNA sequences also encode this same CDR3. This chain joins TRBV19 and TRBJ1-2, with 12 nucleotides matching TRBD1. This CDR3 spans 14 amino acids. Germline V gives CDR1 FNHDT, CDR2 SITEND (reference sequence). J gave up 2 bases and V 5 bases, and 1 base lay outside the gene matches. CDR3 DNA, as far as it was read: TGTGCCAGCAGGGGACAGGGGGCGAACTCC. Its translation: CASRGQGANS. From start to end, the CDR3 is CASRGQGANSDYTF.

A note on this clone: Gene names follow the mouse nomenclature. The CDR3 sequence is CASTPDRKNTEVFF. The CDR3 DNA, read in part, is TGTGCCAGCACCCCCGACAGAAAAAACACA. The J gene is TRBJ1-1, the V gene TRBV13-1; weak D call: TRBD1 (5 bases). The missing CDR3 end, 4 residues past where the read stops, is filled in from the germline J gene. Germline V gene data show CDR1 as NSHNY and CDR2 as SYGAGN. Trimming pared 6 bases from V and 1 base from J, leaving 13 bases between. This CDR3 is built from 14 residues.

This clone came up many times. The listed genes are named as in mouse. The sequence runs out 4 residues before the end of the CDR3; the remainder is reconstructed from the germline J gene. The genes are TRBV14 and TRBJ2-4; TRBD1 matches 7 bases. This CDR3 spans 13 amino acids. Looked up from germline, CDR1 is SGHDT and CDR2 is FRDEAV. CDR3 region: CASSQQGRNTLYF. The covered CDR3 bases are TGTGCCAGCAGCCAACAGGGGAGGAAC.

About this clone: Any gene name here is a mouse gene name. The CDR3 end falls 4 residues outside the read, so it is completed with the germline J gene. This chain uses TRBV31 with TRBJ1-2; 8 nucleotides match TRBD1. The CDR3 consists of 14 residues. V was clipped by 3 bases and J by 4 bases; unmatched bases: 7. Germline loops: CDR1 GKSSPN, CDR2 SITVG. The CDR3 bases that were read are TGTGCCTGGAGACCAGACAGGGGTAGCTCC. This translates into CAWRPDRGSS. The complete CDR3 sequence is CAWRPDRGSSDYTF.

This clone occurred a few times. Gene names refer to mouse genes. Read data end 4 residues before the CDR3 end; the end is taken from the germline J gene. The chain recombines TRBV5 with TRBJ2-1; 11 bases line up with TRBD2. The CDR3 extends over 17 amino acids. The germline gives CDR1 LGHNA, CDR2 YNLKQL (reference sequence). With V trimmed by 0 bases and J by 5 bases, 6 bases remained unmatched. The CDR3 here is CASSQDHWGGANAEQFF. The CDR3 DNA, read in part, is TGTGCCAGCAGCCAAGATCACTGGGGGGGCGCGAATGCT.

For this clone: Mouse gene names apply. The CDR3 end falls 4 residues outside the read, so it is completed with the germline J gene. The sample has other DNA sequences that encode this CDR3 too. V and J are TRBV1 and TRBJ2-3; TRBD1 is a possible D gene (5 bases). V was clipped by 0 bases and J by 1 base, with 8 bases between them. This CDR3 contains 15 residues. Germline assignment: CDR1 NSQYPW and CDR2 LRSPGD (reference sequence). The CDR3 spells CTCSAERGGAETLYF. The covered CDR3 bases are TGCACCTGCAGTGCAGAAAGGGGTGGTGCAGAA.

This clone came up a few times. Genes here carry mouse names. The CDR3 extends 4 residues past the end of the read, so its final part is completed from the germline J gene. The gene calls are TRBV13-2 and TRBJ2-1, with 7 bases that match TRBD2. Germline CDR1 and CDR2: NNHNN and SYGAGS (reference sequence). V lost 0 bases to trimming and J lost 5 bases; unmatched junction nucleotides: 2. This CDR3 is built from 14 residues. The CDR3: CASGDAGGNAEQFF. Incomplete CDR3 DNA: TGTGCCAGCGGTGATGCGGGGGGGAATGCT.

On this clone itself: The gene names given are mouse names. The read comes to an end 4 residues before the CDR3 does, leaving the germline J gene to fill in the end. V and J are TRBV13-3 and TRBJ2-3; TRBD1 matches 8 bases. This CDR3 contains 13 residues. Germline V gene sequence: CDR1 NNHDY, CDR2 SYVADS. V lost 3 bases to trimming and J lost 4 bases; unmatched junction nucleotides: 1. This CDR3 is CASSGQGSETLYF. The sequenced part of the CDR3 DNA is TGTGCCAGCAGTGGACAGGGGTCAGAA.

In regard to this clone: Gene labels here are mouse ones. The read falls 4 residues short of the CDR3 end, and the missing part is taken from the germline J gene. The chain joins TRBV17 to TRBJ1-2; 8 positions agree with TRBD1. The CDR3 is made up of 14 amino acids. Germline trimming cut 6 bases from V and 4 bases from J; bases unmatched to any gene: 7. Germline CDR1 is MNHDT and CDR2 is YYDKIL. Partial CDR3 DNA: TGTGCTAGCAGGCAGACAGGGGAGGGCTCC. This translates into CASRQTGEGS. The full CDR3 reads CASRQTGEGSDYTF.

Turning to this clone: Mouse gene names and germline throughout. With the read ending 4 residues before the CDR3 end, the germline J gene is used to fill in that end. The chain combines TRBV19 with TRBJ2-7; D is perhaps TRBD1 (8 bases). The V gene's germline CDR1 is FNHDT and CDR2 SITEND (reference sequence). This CDR3 has 16 residues. CDR3 DNA (partial): TGTGCCAGCAGTCCCAGGGGGCGCGGGGGGGGGTAT. This encodes CASSPRGRGGGY. Given in full, the CDR3 is CASSPRGRGGGYEQYF.

This clone appeared a few times. Mouse gene names and germline throughout. Read sequence stops 4 residues before the CDR3 end, and the germline J gene provides the missing end. Other DNA sequences within the sample encode an identical CDR3. This chain connects TRBV13-1 to TRBJ2-7; TRBD2 is a possible D gene (6 bases). This CDR3 is 12 amino acids long. Looked up from germline, CDR1 is NSHNY and CDR2 is SYGAGN. Partial CDR3 DNA: TGTGCCAGCAGTGCCGGGGGGTAT. It encodes CASSAGGY. The whole CDR3 reads CASSAGGYEQYF.

This clone was detected ten times or more. The germline and genes are mouse ones. Read sequence stops 4 residues before the CDR3 end, and the germline J gene provides the missing end. In the same sample, other DNA sequences code for this CDR3. V and J are TRBV13-3 and TRBJ2-2; no clear D gene. The CDR3 covers 13 residues. The germline CDR1 and CDR2 sequences are NNHDY and SYVADS. Trimming took off 6 bases at V and 0 bases at J, with 6 bases between the two ends. CDR3 amino acids: CASTQANTGQLYF. CDR3 bases read: TGTGCCAGCACGCAGGCAAACACCGGG.

Details on this clone: Mouse names are used for the genes. The sequenced fragment ends 4 residues before the CDR3 boundary, so the rest is inferred from the germline J gene. The chain couples TRBV13-3 to TRBJ1-1; 10 bases align to TRBD1. From germline, CDR1 is NNHDY and CDR2 SYVADS. Trimming removed 5 bases from V and 1 base from J; junction bases left unmatched: 2. This CDR3 is 14 amino acids long. CDR3 DNA, as far as it was read: TGTGCCAGCAGAGGGGACAGGGGAAACACA. This encodes CASRGDRGNT. In full, the CDR3 is CASRGDRGNTEVFF.

Details on this clone: The gene names here belong to mouse. The sequence runs out 4 residues before the end of the CDR3; the remainder is reconstructed from the germline J gene. The rearrangement links TRBV1 to TRBJ2-1; the match to TRBD2 covers 7 bases. Trimming cost V 3 bases and J 0 bases; bases outside gene matches: 2. This CDR3 has 15 residues. CDR1 is NSQYPW and CDR2 is LRSPGD in the germline V gene (reference sequence). Partial CDR3 DNA: TGCACCTGCAGTGCGGGACTGACTAACTATGCT. This gives the protein CTCSAGLTNYA. The full CDR3 protein reads CTCSAGLTNYAEQFF.

This clone was counted a few times. Gene names follow the mouse nomenclature. The read ends 4 residues before the CDR3 terminus; that terminus is restored from the germline J gene. J is TRBJ2-1 and V is TRBV13-1, with 13 bases matching TRBD2. Germline CDR1 is NSHNY and CDR2 is SYGAGN. This CDR3 has 15 residues. Trimming took 4 bases from V and 6 from J; bases not matched to a gene: 4. The CDR3 bases that were read are TGTGCCAGCAGTTCAGGACTGGGGGGGCTTGCT. It codes for CASSSGLGGLA. The CDR3 in its entirety is CASSSGLGGLAEQFF.

Remarks on this clone: All gene names here are mouse names. The read gets to within 4 residues of the CDR3 end, and the germline J gene fills in the rest. The chain joins TRBV13-1 to TRBJ2-5; 12 positions agree with TRBD1. Germline CDR1 reads NSHNY; CDR2 reads SYGAGN. The CDR3 sequence is 17 residues long. V dropped 2 bases and J dropped 0; count of bases not matched to a gene: 4. CDR3 residues: CASSEGTGGFNQDTQYF. The sequenced CDR3 bases are TGTGCCAGCAGTGAAGGGACAGGGGGCTTTAACCAAGAC.

Comment on this clone: Gene and germline names: mouse. The read ends 4 residues shy of where the CDR3 ends; the end is completed using the germline J gene. The V call is TRBV17, the J call TRBJ2-3, with D possibly being TRBD2 (5 bases). CDR1 and CDR2 from the germline V gene are MNHDT and YYDKIL. V lost 0 bases and J lost 0, with 13 bases in between. This CDR3 comprises 17 residues. The CDR3 bases that were read are TGTGCTAGCAGTAGAGATCTGTGGGGTAATAGTGCAGAA. Translated, it gives CASSRDLWGNSAE. The complete CDR3 sequence is CASSRDLWGNSAETLYF. Complete variable domain (other parts from reference TRBV17 and TRBJ2-3): DTTVKQNPRYKLARVGKPVNLICSQTMNHDTMYWYQKKPNQAPKLLLFYYDKILNREADTFEKFQSSRPNNSFCSLYIGSAGLEYSAMYLCASSRDLWGNSAETLYFGSGTRLTVL.

In its sample, this clone was seen a few times. Gene names are the mouse ones. The read falls 4 residues short of the CDR3 end, and the missing part is taken from the germline J gene. The chain links TRBV31 to TRBJ2-2; 8 nucleotides align to TRBD1. This CDR3 region has 15 residues. The germline gives CDR1 GKSSPN, CDR2 SITVG. V gave up 0 bases and J gave up 4 bases; unmatched junction bases: 4. This CDR3 reads CAWSLQGAATGQLYF. CDR3 DNA (partial): TGTGCCTGGAGTCTCCAGGGGGCGGCCACCGGG.

This clone was detected only a few times. Germline and genes: mouse. Coverage ceases 4 residues before the CDR3 finishes, and the germline J gene fills in the end. The chain carries TRBV1 and TRBJ2-1, with 10 positions matching TRBD1. CDR1 is NSQYPW, CDR2 LRSPGD, per germline (reference sequence). V shed 4 bases, J shed 0 bases, and the junction held 0 bases outside the gene matches. CDR3 length equals 15 residues. CDR3 residues: CTCSGDRGNYAEQFF. The covered CDR3 bases are TGCACCTGCAGTGGGGACAGGGGTAACTATGCT.

Concerning this clone: Mouse gene names apply. From the germline J gene comes the end of the CDR3, since the read stops 4 residues before it. V gene TRBV31 combines with J gene TRBJ2-3; 7 bases fit TRBD2. The germline CDR1 and CDR2 sequences are GKSSPN and SITVG. This CDR3 has 15 residues. The sequenced CDR3 bases are TGTGCCTGGAGTCTAGGTGGGGGGTCTGTAGAA. It encodes CAWSLGGGSVE. The entire CDR3 is CAWSLGGGSVETLYF.

Note on this clone: The gene names given are mouse names. The CDR3 end falls 4 residues outside the read, so it is completed with the germline J gene. The identical CDR3 is also encoded by other nucleotide sequences in the sample. This chain uses TRBV5 with TRBJ2-5, with 8 bases lining up with TRBD2. CDR3 length: 15 amino acids. The V gene's germline CDR1 is LGHNA and CDR2 YNLKQL (reference sequence). CDR3: CASSQDLGGGDTQYF. CDR3 DNA (partial): TGTGCCAGCAGCCAAGATCTGGGGGGCGGTGAC.

About this clone itself: The gene symbols are mouse symbols. Read data end 4 residues before the CDR3 end; the end is taken from the germline J gene. Other DNA sequences in the same sample also yield this CDR3. This chain uses TRBV17 with TRBJ2-3; 8 bases fit TRBD2. Germline trimming cut 2 bases from V and 0 bases from J; bases unmatched to any gene: 1. The V gene's germline CDR1 is MNHDT and CDR2 YYDKIL. The CDR3 runs 15 residues. The part of the CDR3 DNA that was read is TGTGCTAGCAGTAGACTGGGGGGCAGTGCAGAA. Its protein product is CASSRLGGSAE. The complete CDR3 reads CASSRLGGSAETLYF.